The 13 T cell receptor beta chains below all came from one sample that was sequenced in a study of beta chain features in type 1 diabetes. Every bit of the isolated RNA underwent reverse transcription, so sequencing read expressed TCRB transcripts. Measured with immunoSEQ multiplex PCR; TCRdb has only the in-frame clones, and not every one. The sample consists of approximately 40,000 clones, roughly 50% of them appearing once. The sequencing input was stem cell memory CD4+ T cells from blood. The receptors here all came from a woman under 40 in good health.

On this clone: The junction shows a germline mismatch at one end, possibly a read error. The genes are TRBV18 and TRBJ2-2; 12 bases align to TRBD2. The germline gives CDR1 KGHSH, CDR2 LQKENI. The CDR3 has 18 residues. This CDR3 reads CASSPQYGLAGRTGELFF. The CDR3 DNA reads as TGTGCCAGCTCCCCACAATACGGACTAGCGGGACGAACCGGGGAGCTGTTTTTT.

The chain has TRBV18 and TRBJ2-7, with a possible D match to TRBD2 (5 bases). The CDR3 covers 12 residues. Trimming left V 6 bases short and J 5 bases short, with 11 bases between. From germline, CDR1 is KGHSH and CDR2 LQKENI. For the CDR3, the DNA is TGTGCCAGCTCCCTATCCGGGGACGAGCAGTACTTC. Protein sequence: CASSLSGDEQYF.

The rearrangement uses TRBV6-5 and TRBJ1-2; the D is unclear. With 3 bases removed from V and 1 base from J, the gap between germline ends came to 6 bases. The CDR3 runs to 13 residues. Germline CDR1 reads MNHEY; CDR2 reads SVGAGI. CDR3 amino acids: CASSYTVNYGYTF. The CDR3 bases are TGTGCCAGCAGTTATACAGTTAACTATGGCTACACCTTC.

This clone was found a few times. The V call is TRBV6-5, the J call TRBJ2-3; TRBD2 might be the D (6 bases). V dropped 7 bases and J dropped 4 bases, with 15 bases sitting between them. CDR1 MNHEY and CDR2 SVGAGI come from the germline V gene. This CDR3 is built from 14 residues. The CDR3 region has the DNA TGTGCCAGCAAACTGCCGGGAGCGTCAGATACGCAGTATTTT. This gives the protein CASKLPGASDTQYF.

The rearrangement links TRBV7-6 to TRBJ1-1; D might be TRBD1 (5 bases). Germline values: CDR1 SGHVS, CDR2 FNYEAQ. Deletions cut 4 bases from V and 0 bases from J, with 9 bases between. The CDR3 consists of 14 residues. The CDR3 DNA follows: TGTGCCAGCAGCTGGGGGGAGATGAACACTGAAGCTTTCTTT. It encodes CASSWGEMNTEAFF.

The chain recombines TRBV21-1 with TRBJ2-7; the D call TRBD1 from the table was never checked on the DNA. TRBV21-1 is listed as a pseudogene. The CDR3 spans 16 residues. Here the CDR3 reads CASSNINRGQSYEQYF. The CDR3 nucleotides read TGTGCCAGCAGCAACATAAACAGGGGCCAATCCTACGAGCAGTACTTC.

This chain connects TRBV5-1 to TRBJ2-5; 14 bases are a match to TRBD2. Unmatched junction bases numbered 6, after V lost 5 bases and J lost 0 bases. The CDR3 sequence is 17 residues long. Germline lookup yields CDR1 SGHRS and CDR2 YFSETQ. The chain's CDR3 is CASRKGLAGVNQETQYF. Written as DNA, the CDR3 is TGCGCCAGCAGGAAGGGACTAGCGGGAGTTAACCAAGAGACCCAGTACTTC.

V and J are TRBV29-1 and TRBJ2-1; TRBD2 might be the D (5 bases). This CDR3 comprises 14 residues. The germline V and J ends were trimmed by 5 bases and 0 bases, with 11 bases remaining between them. The germline gives CDR1 SQVTM, CDR2 ANQGSEA. The CDR3 DNA reads TGCAGCGTTCTCGGACTTAGCTCCTACAATGAGCAGTTCTTC. As protein: CSVLGLSSYNEQFF.

The rearrangement links TRBV6-1 to TRBJ2-2; 11 bases are shared with TRBD2. This CDR3 is built from 15 residues. The V gene's germline CDR1 is MNHNS and CDR2 SASEGT. Germline trimming cut 6 bases from V and 7 bases from J; bases unmatched to any gene: 7. The DNA of the CDR3 is TGTGCCAGCAGCTTAGCGGGAGGGCCCAGCGGGGAGCTGTTTTTT. Its translation: CASSLAGGPSGELFF.

This clone was picked up a small number of times. The chain joins TRBV7-2 to TRBJ2-7, with 8 bases lining up with TRBD2. Unmatched junction bases numbered 9, after V lost 5 bases and J lost 6 bases. Germline V CDR1 and CDR2: SGHTA, FQGNSA. The CDR3 is 14 residues long. CDR3 DNA sequence: TGTGCCAGCAGCCGCCGGGGGGGATCCGGCGAGCAGTACTTC. Encoded protein: CASSRRGGSGEQYF. Combining the CDR3 with reference TRBV7-2 and TRBJ2-7 gives the whole variable domain GAGVSQSPSNKVTEKGKDVELRCDPISGHTALYWYRQSLGQGLEFLIYFQGNSAPDKSGLPSDRFSAERTGGSVSTLTIQRTQQEDSAVYLCASSRRGGSGEQYFGPGTRLTVT.

This rearrangement joins TRBV28 to TRBJ1-5; D may be TRBD1 (5 bases). Germline CDR1 reads MDHEN; CDR2 reads SYDVKM. V lost 7 bases, J lost 3 bases, and 16 bases lay in between. CDR3 length equals 15 residues. In nucleotides, the CDR3 is TGTGCCAGCACTCCGGGGGGAGGGAACAATCAGCCCCAGCATTTT. Amino acids: CASTPGGGNNQPQHF.

The V gene is TRBV6-5, the J gene TRBJ2-1, with TRBD2 identical over 10 bases. Germline V gene sequence: CDR1 MNHEY, CDR2 SVGAGI. J lost 8 bases, V lost 3 bases, and 7 bases had no gene match. The CDR3 loop spans 15 amino acids. The CDR3 sequence is CASSYAAGGPYEQFF. In DNA, the CDR3 is TGTGCCAGCAGTTATGCAGCGGGAGGGCCGTATGAGCAGTTCTTC.

The genes are TRBV5-6 and TRBJ1-1; TRBD1 might be the D (6 bases). The CDR3 consists of 14 residues. V lost 4 bases and J lost 5, with 15 bases in between. The germline V gene encodes CDR1 SGHDT and CDR2 YYEEEE. The CDR3 loop reads CASSAPTGRTEAFF. In nucleotides, the CDR3 is TGTGCCAGCAGCGCGCCGACAGGCCGGACTGAAGCTTTCTTT.